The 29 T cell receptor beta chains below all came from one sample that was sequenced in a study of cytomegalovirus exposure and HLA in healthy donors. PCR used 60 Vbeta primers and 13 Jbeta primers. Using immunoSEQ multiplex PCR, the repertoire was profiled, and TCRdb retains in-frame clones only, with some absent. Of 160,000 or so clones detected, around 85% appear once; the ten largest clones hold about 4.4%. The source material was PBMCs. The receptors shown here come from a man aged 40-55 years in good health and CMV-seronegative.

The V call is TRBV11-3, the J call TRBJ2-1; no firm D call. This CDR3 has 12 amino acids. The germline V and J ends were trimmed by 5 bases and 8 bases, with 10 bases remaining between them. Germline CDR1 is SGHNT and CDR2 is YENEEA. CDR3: CASSPSGHEQFF. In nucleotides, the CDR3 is TGTGCCAGCAGCCCTAGTGGCCATGAGCAGTTCTTC. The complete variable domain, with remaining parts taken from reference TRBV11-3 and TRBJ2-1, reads EAGVVQSPRYKIIEKKQPVAFWCNPISGHNTLYWYLQNLGQGPELLIRYENEEAVDDSQLPKDRFSAERLKGVDSTLKIQPAELGDSAVYLCASSPSGHEQFFGPGTRLTVL.

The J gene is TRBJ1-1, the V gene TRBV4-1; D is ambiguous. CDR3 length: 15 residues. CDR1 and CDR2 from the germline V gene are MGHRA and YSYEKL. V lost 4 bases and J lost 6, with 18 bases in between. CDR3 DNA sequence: TGCGCCAGCAGCCTGGATCCCCTTGGGCCTTCTGAAGCTTTCTTT. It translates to CASSLDPLGPSEAFF.

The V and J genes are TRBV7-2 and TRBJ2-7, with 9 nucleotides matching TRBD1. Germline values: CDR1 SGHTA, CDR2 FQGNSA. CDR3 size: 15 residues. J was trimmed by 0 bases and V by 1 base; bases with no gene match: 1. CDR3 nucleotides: TGTGCCAGCAGCTTAGTGACAGGGGGCTCCTACGAGCAGTACTTC. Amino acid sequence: CASSLVTGGSYEQYF.

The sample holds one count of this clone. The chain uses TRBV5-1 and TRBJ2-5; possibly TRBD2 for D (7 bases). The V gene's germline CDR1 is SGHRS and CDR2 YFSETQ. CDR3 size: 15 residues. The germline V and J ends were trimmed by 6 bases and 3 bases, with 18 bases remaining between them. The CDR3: CASKGGGYTEETQYF. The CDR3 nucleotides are TGCGCCAGCAAGGGGGGGGGTTATACGGAAGAGACCCAGTACTTC.

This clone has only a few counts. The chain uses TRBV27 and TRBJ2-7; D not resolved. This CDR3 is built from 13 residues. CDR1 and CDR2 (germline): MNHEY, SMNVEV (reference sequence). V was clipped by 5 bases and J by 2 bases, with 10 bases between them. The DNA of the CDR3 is TGTGCCAGCAGTCCATTCCCAACCTACGAGCAGTACTTC. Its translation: CASSPFPTYEQYF.

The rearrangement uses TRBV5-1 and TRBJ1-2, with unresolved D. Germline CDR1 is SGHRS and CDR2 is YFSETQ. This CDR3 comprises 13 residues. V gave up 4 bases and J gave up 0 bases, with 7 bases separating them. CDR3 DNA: TGCGCCAGCAGCGGCACAGCTAACTATGGCTACACCTTC. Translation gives CASSGTANYGYTF.

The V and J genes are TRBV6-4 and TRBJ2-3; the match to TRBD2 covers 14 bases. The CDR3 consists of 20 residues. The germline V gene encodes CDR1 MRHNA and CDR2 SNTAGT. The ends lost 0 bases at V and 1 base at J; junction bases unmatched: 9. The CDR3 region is CASSDSLGLAGATCTDTQYF. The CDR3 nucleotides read TGTGCCAGCAGTGACTCGTTGGGACTAGCGGGGGCCACTTGCACAGATACGCAGTATTTT.

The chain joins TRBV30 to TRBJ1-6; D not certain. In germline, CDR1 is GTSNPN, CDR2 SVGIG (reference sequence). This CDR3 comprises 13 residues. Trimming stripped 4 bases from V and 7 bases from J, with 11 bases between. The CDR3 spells CAWKSGRNSPLHF. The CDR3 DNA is TGTGCCTGGAAGTCCGGGAGGAATTCACCCCTCCACTTT.

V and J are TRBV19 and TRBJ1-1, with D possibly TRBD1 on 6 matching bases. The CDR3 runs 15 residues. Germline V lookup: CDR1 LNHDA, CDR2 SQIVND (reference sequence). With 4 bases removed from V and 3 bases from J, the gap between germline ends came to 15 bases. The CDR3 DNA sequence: TGTGCCAGTAGTAAGATCCGACAGGCGGACACTGAAGCTTTCTTT. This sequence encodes CASSKIRQADTEAFF.

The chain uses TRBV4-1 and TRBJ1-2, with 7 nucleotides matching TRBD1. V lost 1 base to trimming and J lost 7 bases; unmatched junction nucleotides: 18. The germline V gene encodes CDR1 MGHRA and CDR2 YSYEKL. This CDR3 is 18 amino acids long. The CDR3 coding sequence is TGCGCCAGCAGCCAAGCTCCAGGTTCCGGGACAGACCGACGTGGCTACACCTTC. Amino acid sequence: CASSQAPGSGTDRRGYTF.

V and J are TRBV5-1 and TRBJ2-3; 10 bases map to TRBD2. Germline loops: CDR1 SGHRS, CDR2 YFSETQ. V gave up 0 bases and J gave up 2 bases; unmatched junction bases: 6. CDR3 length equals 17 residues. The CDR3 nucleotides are TGCGCCAGCAGCTTGGCCGTTAGCGGGGGGAACACAGATACGCAGTATTTT. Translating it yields CASSLAVSGGNTDTQYF.

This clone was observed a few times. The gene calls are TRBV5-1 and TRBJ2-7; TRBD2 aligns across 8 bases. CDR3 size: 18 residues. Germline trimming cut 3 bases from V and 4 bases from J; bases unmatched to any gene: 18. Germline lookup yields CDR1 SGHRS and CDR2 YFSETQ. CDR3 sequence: CASSSPLFPGLVRYEQYF. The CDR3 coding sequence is TGCGCCAGCAGCTCACCACTGTTCCCGGGACTAGTTCGGTACGAGCAGTACTTC.

In nucleotides, the CDR3 is TGTGCCAGCAGCCGGGGGGCTTACAATGAGCAGTTCTTC. This encodes CASSRGAYNEQFF. The chain employs TRBV7-3 and TRBJ2-1; D is perhaps TRBD2 (7 bases). Trimming left V 5 bases short and J 4 bases short, with 9 bases between. CDR1 SGHTA and CDR2 FQGTGA come from the germline V gene. The CDR3 length is 13 residues. Filled out from reference TRBV7-3 and TRBJ2-1, the complete variable domain reads GAGVSQTPSNKVTEKGKYVELRCDPISGHTALYWYRQSLGQGPEFLIYFQGTGAADDSGLPNDRFFAVRPEGSVSTLKIQRTERGDSAVYLCASSRGAYNEQFFGPGTRLTVL.

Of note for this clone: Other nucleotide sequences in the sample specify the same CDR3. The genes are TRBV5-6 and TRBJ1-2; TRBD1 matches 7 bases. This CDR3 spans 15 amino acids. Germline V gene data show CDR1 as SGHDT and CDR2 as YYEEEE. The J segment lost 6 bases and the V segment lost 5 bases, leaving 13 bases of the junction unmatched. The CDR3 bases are TGTGCCAGCAGAAAATTGGGGACAGAGAACCATGGCTACACCTTC. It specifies CASRKLGTENHGYTF.

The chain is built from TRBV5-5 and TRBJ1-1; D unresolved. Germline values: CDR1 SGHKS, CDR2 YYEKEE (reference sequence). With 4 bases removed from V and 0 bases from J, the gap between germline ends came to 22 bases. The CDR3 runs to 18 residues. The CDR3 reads CASSLLLDMGVMNTEAFF. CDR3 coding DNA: TGTGCCAGCAGCCTACTGCTCGACATGGGTGTTATGAACACTGAAGCTTTCTTT.

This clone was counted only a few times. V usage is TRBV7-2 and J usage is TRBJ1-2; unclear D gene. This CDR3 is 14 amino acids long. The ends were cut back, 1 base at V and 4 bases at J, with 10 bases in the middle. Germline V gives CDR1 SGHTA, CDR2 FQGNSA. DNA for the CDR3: TGTGCCAGCAGCTTAGATTCCCGCGCCTATGGCTACACCTTC. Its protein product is CASSLDSRAYGYTF.

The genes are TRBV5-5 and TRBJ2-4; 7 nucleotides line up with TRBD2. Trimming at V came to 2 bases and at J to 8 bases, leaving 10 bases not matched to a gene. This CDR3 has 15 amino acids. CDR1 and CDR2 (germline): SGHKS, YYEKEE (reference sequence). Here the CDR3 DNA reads TGTGCCAGCAGCTTTCTGGGAGGGGAGGAATACATTCAGTACTTC. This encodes CASSFLGGEEYIQYF.

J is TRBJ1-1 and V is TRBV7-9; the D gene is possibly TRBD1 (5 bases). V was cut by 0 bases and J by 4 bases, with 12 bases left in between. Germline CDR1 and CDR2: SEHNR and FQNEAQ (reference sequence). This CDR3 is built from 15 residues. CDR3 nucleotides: TGTGCCAGCAGCTTAGCGTCTGGGGGGGTCACTGAAGCTTTCTTT. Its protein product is CASSLASGGVTEAFF.

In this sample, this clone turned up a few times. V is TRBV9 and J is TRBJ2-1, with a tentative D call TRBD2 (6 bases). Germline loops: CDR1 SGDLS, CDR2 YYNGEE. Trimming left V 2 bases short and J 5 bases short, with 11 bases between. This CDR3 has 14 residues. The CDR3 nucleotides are TGTGCCAGCAGCGTTAGGACTACCAACAATGAGCAGTTCTTC. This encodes CASSVRTTNNEQFF.

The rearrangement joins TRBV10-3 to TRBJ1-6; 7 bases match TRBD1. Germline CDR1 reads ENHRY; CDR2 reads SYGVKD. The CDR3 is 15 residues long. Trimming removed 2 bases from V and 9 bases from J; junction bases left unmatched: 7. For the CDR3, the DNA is TGTGCCATCAGTGAGGACAGGGCCAGTGGTTCACCCCTCCACTTT. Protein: CAISEDRASGSPLHF.

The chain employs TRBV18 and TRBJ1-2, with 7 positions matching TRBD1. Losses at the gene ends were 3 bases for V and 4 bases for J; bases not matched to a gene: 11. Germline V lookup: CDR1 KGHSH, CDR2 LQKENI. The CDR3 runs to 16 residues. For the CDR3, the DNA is TGTGCCAGCTCACCTCCGACAGGGACTCTTGGCTATGGCTACACCTTC. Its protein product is CASSPPTGTLGYGYTF.

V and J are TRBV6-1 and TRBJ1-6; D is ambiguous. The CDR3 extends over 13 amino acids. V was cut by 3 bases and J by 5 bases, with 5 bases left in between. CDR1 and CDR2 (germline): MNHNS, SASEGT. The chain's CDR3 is CASSDGNNSPLHF. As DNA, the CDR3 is TGTGCCAGCAGTGATGGCAATAATTCACCCCTCCACTTT.

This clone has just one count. CDR3 protein: CASSRLAGRSTDTQYF. CDR3 DNA: TGTGCCAGCAGCCGACTAGCGGGGAGGTCCACAGATACGCAGTATTTT. The J gene is TRBJ2-3, the V gene TRBV7-9, with TRBD2 matching 11 bases. With V trimmed by 5 bases and J by 2 bases, 6 bases remained unmatched. This CDR3 region has 16 residues. Germline V gene sequence: CDR1 SEHNR, CDR2 FQNEAQ (reference sequence).

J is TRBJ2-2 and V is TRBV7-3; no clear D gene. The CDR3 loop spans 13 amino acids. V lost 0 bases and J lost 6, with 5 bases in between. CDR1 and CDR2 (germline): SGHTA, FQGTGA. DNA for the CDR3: TGTGCCAGCAGCTTAACGAGGCCCGGGGAGCTGTTTTTT. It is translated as CASSLTRPGELFF.

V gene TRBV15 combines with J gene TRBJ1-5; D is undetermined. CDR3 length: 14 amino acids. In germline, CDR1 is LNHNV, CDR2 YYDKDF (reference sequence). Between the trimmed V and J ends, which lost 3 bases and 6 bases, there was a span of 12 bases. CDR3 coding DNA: TGTGCCACCAGCAGTGTTGCACTCGGTCAGCCCCAGCATTTT. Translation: CATSSVALGQPQHF.

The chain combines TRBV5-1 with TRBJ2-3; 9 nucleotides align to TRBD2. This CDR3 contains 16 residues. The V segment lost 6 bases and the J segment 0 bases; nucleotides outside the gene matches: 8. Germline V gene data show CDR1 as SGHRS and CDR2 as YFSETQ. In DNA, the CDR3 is TGCGCCAGCACTCCGGGACTAGCTCGTAGCACAGATACGCAGTATTTT. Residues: CASTPGLARSTDTQYF.

CDR3 in amino acids: CACQTSGDYNEQFF. The CDR3 nucleotides read TGTGCCTGCCAGACTAGCGGGGACTACAATGAGCAGTTCTTC. The rearrangement uses TRBV30 and TRBJ2-1, with 11 bases lining up with TRBD2. The CDR3 is 14 residues long. Germline V lookup: CDR1 GTSNPN, CDR2 SVGIG (reference sequence). With V trimmed by 6 bases and J by 3 bases, 4 bases remained unmatched.

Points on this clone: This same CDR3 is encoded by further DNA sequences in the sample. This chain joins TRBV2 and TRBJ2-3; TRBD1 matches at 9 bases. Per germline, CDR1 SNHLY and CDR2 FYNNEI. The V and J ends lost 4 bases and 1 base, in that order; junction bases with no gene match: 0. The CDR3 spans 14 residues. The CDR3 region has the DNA TGTGCCAGCAGTGGGACAGGGGGCACAGATACGCAGTATTTT. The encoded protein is CASSGTGGTDTQYF.

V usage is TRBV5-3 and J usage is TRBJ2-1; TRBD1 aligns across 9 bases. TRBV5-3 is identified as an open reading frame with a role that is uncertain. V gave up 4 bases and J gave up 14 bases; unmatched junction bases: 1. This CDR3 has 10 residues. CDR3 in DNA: TGTGCCAGAAGCCGGGACAGGGAGTTCTTC. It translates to CARSRDREFF.